The rows below give T cell receptor beta chains drawn from one sample of a study of OX40 agonist ivuxolimab in advanced cancers. Produced via immunoSEQ multiplex PCR; TCRdb's table is partial and in-frame only. The profile shows approximately 58,000 clones, about 81% of them singletons. The sequencing used CD4+ or CD8+ T cells sorted from blood, collected in a trial of the OX40 agonist ivuxolimab. The receptor source for this set is an adult with an advanced solid tumor such as melanoma, head and neck, liver or kidney cancer. Each CDR3 is given with its conserved first and last residue. D genes are given only for firm matches. Some rows have no size entry. The others give once, few or many, or a class for an expanded clone.

- | TRBJ2-3 | - | TRBV18 | CASSPADTQYF | TGTGCCAGCTCACCAGCAGATACGCAGTATTTT
- | TRBJ2-5 | TRBD2 | TRBV5-1 | CASSLEGTSSETQYF | TGCGCCAGCAGCTTGGAAGGGACTAGCTCAGAGACCCAGTACTTC
- | TRBJ1-6 | - | TRBV5-1 | CASKFETENSPLHF | TGCGCCAGCAAATTTGAGACAGAAAATTCACCCCTCCACTTT
- | TRBJ2-7 | - | TRBV28 | CASSLGGPNYEQYF | TGTGCCAGCAGTTTGGGGGGCCCCAATTACGAGCAGTACTTC
- | TRBJ2-2 | TRBD1 | TRBV25-1 | CASSEVGTGNTGELFF | TGTGCCAGCAGTGAGGTGGGGACAGGGAACACCGGGGAGCTGTTTTTT
- | TRBJ2-7 | - | TRBV6-5 | CASNTGLTAYEQYF | TGTGCCAGCAATACAGGGTTGACTGCCTACGAGCAGTACTTC
- | TRBJ2-7 | TRBD1 | TRBV28 | CASSLVGQVSYEQYF | TGTGCCAGCAGTTTAGTGGGACAGGTCTCCTACGAGCAGTACTTC
- | TRBJ1-6 | - | TRBV18 | CASSPYVTGRNSPLHF | TGTGCCAGCTCACCATATGTCACAGGGCGAAATTCACCCCTCCACTTT
- | TRBJ1-1 | - | TRBV2 | CASRQNMNTEAFF | TGTGCCAGCCGTCAGAATATGAACACTGAAGCTTTCTTT
- | TRBJ2-7 | - | TRBV20-1 | CSATSAGEQYF | TGCAGTGCTACGTCGGCGGGGGAGCAGTACTTC
- | TRBJ1-2 | - | TRBV28 | CASSAPTGRAIISNGYTF | TGTGCCAGCAGTGCACCCACTGGGAGAGCTATAATTTCCAATGGCTACACCTTC
- | TRBJ2-1 | - | TRBV11-2 | CASSLAPGPNEQFF | TGTGCCAGCAGCTTAGCACCCGGGCCAAATGAGCAGTTCTTC
- | TRBJ2-7 | - | TRBV19 | CASIVSGDQYLSYEQYF | TGTGCCAGTATAGTATCGGGAGACCAATACCTTTCTTACGAGCAGTACTTC
- | TRBJ1-2 | - | TRBV4-1 | CASSQRLNYGYTF | TGCGCCAGCAGCCAAAGATTAAACTATGGCTACACCTTC
- | TRBJ1-1 | - | TRBV5-5 | CASSFAAGSKHTEAFF | TGTGCCAGCAGCTTCGCAGCAGGCTCAAAGCATACTGAAGCTTTCTTT
- | TRBJ2-5 | TRBD1 | TRBV25-1 | CASSDLGGTGSQETQYF | TGTGCCAGCAGTGATCTAGGGGGGACAGGGAGCCAAGAGACCCAGTACTTC
- | TRBJ2-3 | TRBD2 | TRBV6-4 | CASSDGERELGDTQYF | TGTGCCAGCAGTGACGGGGAGCGGGAGCTAGGAGATACGCAGTATTTT
- | TRBJ2-7 | - | TRBV6-1 | CASTRDRYYEQYF | TGTGCCAGCACCCGGGACCGATACTACGAGCAGTACTTC
few | TRBJ2-7 | - | TRBV14 | CASSQDVAISYEQYF | TGTGCCAGCAGCCAAGATGTAGCGATCTCCTACGAGCAGTACTTC
few | TRBJ2-3 | - | TRBV29-1 | CSVSFDTQYF | TGCAGCGTTTCATTCGATACGCAGTATTTT
- | TRBJ2-5 | - | TRBV11-2 | CASSLGILGRQETQYF | TGTGCCAGCAGCCTCGGTATATTAGGACGTCAAGAGACCCAGTACTTC
- | TRBJ2-1 | - | TRBV4-1 | CASSHPFRDAYNEQFF | TGCGCCAGCAGCCATCCTTTCCGGGACGCTTACAATGAGCAGTTCTTC
once | TRBJ2-5 | - | TRBV10-3 | CAIGAGSRETQYF | TGTGCCATTGGTGCGGGGTCTCGGGAGACCCAGTACTTC
- | TRBJ2-3 | - | TRBV7-3 | CASSQRNTDTQYF | TGTGCCAGCAGTCAACGCAACACAGATACGCAGTATTTT
few | TRBJ1-5 | - | TRBV28 | CASSFSRADFPQHF | TGTGCCAGCAGTTTTTCGCGCGCGGATTTCCCCCAGCATTTT
- | TRBJ2-7 | TRBD1 | TRBV7-6 | CASSMALGTVSYEQYF | TGTGCCAGCAGCATGGCCTTGGGGACAGTCTCCTACGAGCAGTACTTC
- | TRBJ2-5 | TRBD2 | TRBV9 | CASSVTSGREETQYF | TGTGCCAGCAGCGTGACTAGCGGGAGGGAAGAGACCCAGTACTTC
- | TRBJ2-7 | - | TRBV19 | CASSARGAGGVYEQYF | TGTGCCAGTAGTGCCCGGGGGGCTGGTGGCGTCTACGAGCAGTACTTC
- | TRBJ1-4 | - | TRBV9 | CASSPIGTLNEKLFF | TGTGCCAGCAGCCCCATCGGTACGTTGAATGAAAAACTGTTTTTT
- | TRBJ2-7 | - | TRBV2 | CASSEAGSSYEQYF | TGTGCCAGCAGTGAGGCGGGTAGCTCCTACGAGCAGTACTTC
- | TRBJ2-3 | - | TRBV19 | CASSIIGSDTQYF | TGTGCCAGTAGTATTATCGGATCGGATACGCAGTATTTT
- | TRBJ1-2 | - | TRBV28 | CASSFGQANYGYTF | TGTGCCAGCAGTTTTGGGCAGGCTAACTATGGCTACACCTTC
- | TRBJ2-2 | TRBD2 | TRBV15 | CATSRDRLAGTTGELFF | TGTGCCACCAGCAGAGATCGACTAGCGGGGACCACCGGGGAGCTGTTTTTT
- | TRBJ2-5 | TRBD1 | TRBV7-9 | CASSLVRTGGQETQYF | TGTGCCAGCAGCTTAGTTCGGACAGGGGGGCAAGAGACCCAGTACTTC
few | TRBJ2-1 | TRBD1 | TRBV18 | CASSPKTGVSYNEQFF | TGTGCCAGCTCACCAAAGACAGGGGTAAGCTACAATGAGCAGTTCTTC
few | TRBJ1-1 | - | TRBV19 | CASAPANTEAFF | TGTGCCAGCGCCCCGGCCAACACTGAAGCTTTCTTT
once | TRBJ2-2 | - | TRBV30 | CAWIVDRNTGELFF | TGTGCCTGGATAGTGGACAGAAACACCGGGGAGCTGTTTTTT
- | TRBJ1-1 | - | TRBV27 | CASRTARTPGEAFF | TGTGCCAGCAGGACCGCTCGGACCCCTGGAGAGGCTTTCTTT
once | TRBJ1-1 | - | TRBV10-3 | CAISGTANTEAFF | TGTGCCATCAGCGGGACGGCCAACACTGAAGCTTTCTTT
once | TRBJ1-1 | TRBD1 | TRBV9 | CASSGARQGHTEAFF | TGTGCCAGCAGCGGAGCGAGACAGGGACACACTGAAGCTTTCTTT
- | TRBJ2-2 | TRBD2 | TRBV2 | CASRSGLALTGELFF | TGTGCCAGCCGATCGGGACTAGCGTTGACCGGGGAGCTGTTTTTT
- | TRBJ2-3 | TRBD2 | TRBV28 | CASSLLSSGGVTDTQYF | TGTGCCAGCAGTTTATTGTCTAGCGGGGGGGTCACAGATACGCAGTATTTT
- | TRBJ2-5 | TRBD1 | TRBV9 | CASSIPGTGETQYF | TGTGCCAGCAGCATCCCCGGGACAGGGGAGACCCAGTACTTC
- | TRBJ2-7 | - | TRBV5-4 | CASSLSRGSSYEQYF | TGTGCCAGCAGCTTGTCTCGTGGCAGCTCCTACGAGCAGTACTTC
- | TRBJ2-2 | - | TRBV30 | CAWSVLGPGELFF | TGTGCCTGGAGTGTGCTCGGGCCCGGGGAGCTGTTTTTT
- | TRBJ1-1 | - | TRBV21-1 | CASSTRAGTINGKNTEAFF | TGTGCCAGCAGCACGCGGGCGGGGACGATTAACGGGAAGAACACTGAAGCTTTCTTT
- | TRBJ1-1 | - | TRBV7-8 | CASSLAAAMNTEAFF | TGTGCCAGCAGCTTAGCGGCAGCTATGAACACTGAAGCTTTCTTT
- | TRBJ1-5 | TRBD1 | TRBV15 | CATSRDRQGAEQPQHF | TGTGCCACCAGCAGAGATCGGCAGGGGGCTGAACAGCCCCAGCATTTT
- | TRBJ1-2 | - | TRBV10-2 | CASQQNSNYGYTF | TGCGCCAGCCAACAGAATTCGAACTATGGCTACACCTTC
- | TRBJ1-6 | - | TRBV5-4 | CASSSGRSDNSPLHF | TGTGCCAGCAGCAGCGGGAGATCGGATAATTCACCCCTCCACTTT
few | TRBJ1-3 | - | TRBV6-6 | CASSYEVNNGNTIYF | TGTGCCAGCAGTTACGAGGTGAATAATGGAAACACCATATATTTT
- | TRBJ2-7 | TRBD2 | TRBV5-8 | CASSLNLGGVYEQYF | TGTGCCAGCAGCTTGAATCTCGGGGGGGTATACGAGCAGTACTTC
- | TRBJ2-7 | TRBD2 | TRBV5-8 | CASSLLGGPKEQYF | TGTGCCAGCAGCTTGTTGGGAGGGCCGAAGGAGCAGTACTTC
- | TRBJ1-6 | TRBD1 | TRBV6-5 | CASSYSNRGDSPLHF | TGTGCCAGCAGTTACTCGAACAGGGGAGATTCACCCCTCCACTTT
- | TRBJ2-7 | TRBD1 | TRBV30 | CASGQGLYEQYF | TGTGCCTCGGGACAGGGCCTCTACGAGCAGTACTTC
- | TRBJ1-3 | - | TRBV28 | CASRSDPLPGNTIYF | TGTGCCAGCAGATCAGACCCGCTCCCTGGAAACACCATATATTTT
- | TRBJ1-2 | - | TRBV6-4 | CASSYRRGGYGYTF | TGTGCCAGCAGTTACAGGAGGGGCGGCTATGGCTACACCTTC